This T cell receptor (beta chain) was profiled in a study of control samples from healthy donors and cancer patients. CDR1 and CDR2 (germline): SGDLS, YYNGEE. The CDR3 totals 18 residues. The V gene lost 4 bases and the J gene lost 0 bases, with 22 bases spanning the gap. TCRdb keeps only in-frame clones here, not all; method: immunoSEQ multiplex PCR. The data show more than 70,000 clones, about 90% seen once. The source of this sequence is a man aged 60 to 69 with lung cancer. The chain combines TRBV9 with TRBJ1-2; possibly TRBD1 for D (6 bases). Sample: PBMCs. CDR3 amino acids: CASSPSPGHRNSNYGYTF. As DNA, the CDR3 is TGTGCCAGCAGCCCATCTCCGGGACATAGAAATTCTAACTATGGCTACACCTTC.